These T cell receptor beta chains were read from a single sample in a study. TCRdb analysed the RT-PCR reads with MiXCR anew, one entry per CDR3 protein. The repertoire holds more than 600,000 distinct CDR3 sequences, approximately 15% seen once, with just over 3.5% in the top ten. Specimen: memory CD4+ T cells from blood. All receptors derive from a female donor in good health, serving as a healthy control. The CDR3 runs from the conserved cysteine through the conserved F or W. The D gene is left open where the match is weak. Only some rows state a clone size, as once, few, many or a class for expanded clones.

size	J	V	D	DNA	CDR3
few	TRBJ2-3	TRBV6-1	-	TGTGCCAGCAATATCGGGATCCACACAGATACGCAGTATTTT	CASNIGIHTDTQYF
few	TRBJ2-1	TRBV5-1	TRBD1	TGCGCCAGCAGCAAAACGACAGGGGTTCGCTCCTACAATGAGCAGTTCTTC	CASSKTTGVRSYNEQFF
many	TRBJ2-1	TRBV6-5	-	TGTGCCAGCAGTTACTCGCGCGAGGGGGAGCAGTTCTTC	CASSYSREGEQFF
-	TRBJ1-1	TRBV5-1	TRBD1	TGCGCCAGCACTCTCGGGACAGGGGAGGGCACTGAAGCTTTCTTT	CASTLGTGEGTEAFF
-	TRBJ2-1	TRBV7-2	TRBD2	TGTGCCAGCAGCTTAGCGGGTGTAGCGGGAGGATACAATGAGCAGTTCTTC	CASSLAGVAGGYNEQFF
few	TRBJ2-2	TRBV27	TRBD2	TGTGCCAGCAGTCCTAGCGGGAGGGATACCGGGGAGCTGTTTTTT	CASSPSGRDTGELFF
few	TRBJ2-2	TRBV7-2	-	TGTGCCAGCAGCTCGGGGACTTACGGGGAGCTGTTTTTT	CASSSGTYGELFF
few	TRBJ2-7	TRBV20-1	TRBD1	TGCAGTGCTACCCAGGGACAGGGGAGCTCCTACGAGCAGTACTTC	CSATQGQGSSYEQYF
many	TRBJ2-3	TRBV7-3	TRBD2	TGTGCCAGCAGCTCCACAGGACTAGCGGGAATGGATACGCAGTATTTT	CASSSTGLAGMDTQYF
few	TRBJ2-1	TRBV7-2	-	TGTGCCAGCAGCTTCCTGACGGGAAGACAGTTCTTC	CASSFLTGRQFF
-	TRBJ1-3	TRBV18	-	TGTGCCAGCTCACCTACCGGGGATCACTCTGGAAACACCATATATTTT	CASSPTGDHSGNTIYF
-	TRBJ2-5	TRBV9	-	TGTGCCAGCAGCGTAGGACAGCTCTCCGGTCCCCAGTACTTC	CASSVGQLSGPQYF
few	TRBJ2-7	TRBV6-5	TRBD2	TGTGCCAGCAGTTACGCCGCTAGCGGGAGGGGGTACTCCTACGAGCAGTACTTC	CASSYAASGRGYSYEQYF
-	TRBJ2-1	TRBV5-1	TRBD2	TGCGCCAGCAGCTTGCGACTAGCGGGGAGGAACAATGAGCAGTTCTTC	CASSLRLAGRNNEQFF
many	TRBJ2-2	TRBV5-6	-	TGTGCCAGCAGCTTCAGGGACACCAACACCGGGGAGCTGTTTTTT	CASSFRDTNTGELFF
-	TRBJ2-3	TRBV11-2	-	TGTGCCAGCAAGAGTATGCAAGATACGCAGTATTTT	CASKSMQDTQYF
-	TRBJ2-3	TRBV12-3/TRBV12-4	TRBD1	TGTGCCAGCAGTGCTCTATGGACAGGGGGCACAGATACGCAGTATTTT	CASSALWTGGTDTQYF
-	TRBJ1-2	TRBV19	-	TGTGCCAGTATGTCGCAGCGATTAGAAGGAGGCTACACCTTC	CASMSQRLEGGYTF
many	TRBJ2-2	TRBV20-1	TRBD1	TGCAGTGCTCCGAAGACAGGGGTCGGGGAGCTGTTTTTT	CSAPKTGVGELFF
few	TRBJ2-1	TRBV30	-	TGTGCCTGGAGGGAAATTATAGAGCAGTTCTTC	CAWREIIEQFF
-	TRBJ2-1	TRBV7-3	-	TGTGCCAGCCGTGGCTTGGGGCAGTTCTTC	CASRGLGQFF
few	TRBJ2-5	TRBV28	-	TGTGCCAGCAGGGAGGGGACAGAAGAGACCCAGTACTTC	CASREGTEETQYF
many	TRBJ2-1	TRBV5-6	TRBD1	TGTGCCAGCAGCTTGAGTGGGACAGGCTACAATGAGCAGTTCTTC	CASSLSGTGYNEQFF
many	TRBJ2-3	TRBV12-3/TRBV12-4	-	TGTGCCAGCACCAGCTGGAGGTATACGCAGTATTTT	CASTSWRYTQYF
few	TRBJ1-1	TRBV5-1	-	TGCGCCAGCAGCTTGTTTTCGGGGTGGGGGAACACTGAAGCTTTCTTT	CASSLFSGWGNTEAFF
many	TRBJ2-2	TRBV20-1	-	TGCAGTGCTAGAGATCAAGGTCCGAAAGGCGGCGGGGAGCTGTTTTTT	CSARDQGPKGGGELFF
-	TRBJ1-2	TRBV4-1	TRBD1	TGCGCCAGCAGCCCAGGCCAGGGACAGGGGGCGACGGGCGGCTACACCTTC	CASSPGQGQGATGGYTF
many	TRBJ2-1	TRBV5-1	TRBD2	TGCGCCAGCAGCTCGGGACTAGTAGTCAGTGAGCAGTTCTTC	CASSSGLVVSEQFF
-	TRBJ1-2	TRBV27	-	TGTGCCAGCAGTTTGGCGGCGATTTCTAACTATGGCTACACCTTC	CASSLAAISNYGYTF
many	TRBJ2-7	TRBV6-2/TRBV6-3	-	TGTGCCAGCAGTTACAACCTTGAATACGAGCAGTACTTC	CASSYNLEYEQYF
many	TRBJ1-2	TRBV12-3/TRBV12-4	-	TGTGCCAGCAGTTTTCCTACAGGGTTCGAACTTCGTGGCTACACCTTC	CASSFPTGFELRGYTF
few	TRBJ2-5	TRBV9	TRBD2	TGTGCCAGCAGCGTAAGAGCGGGGGGGCGAGAGACCCAGTACTTC	CASSVRAGGRETQYF
many	TRBJ2-1	TRBV24-1	-	TGTGCCACCAGTGACCCCGGACAGATCGGATACAATGAGCAGTTCTTC	CATSDPGQIGYNEQFF
few	TRBJ2-1	TRBV15	TRBD2	TGTGCCACCAGCATCAGACTAGCGGGGCCCAATGAGCAGTTCTTC	CATSIRLAGPNEQFF
many	TRBJ2-5	TRBV5-1	TRBD2	TGCGCCAGCAGCTCATGGACTAGCGGGAGGGAGACCCAGTACTTC	CASSSWTSGRETQYF
-	TRBJ2-5	TRBV7-8	-	TGTGCCAGCAGCCCATTGTTACTGAGCTCCGGGACCCAGTACTTC	CASSPLLLSSGTQYF
-	TRBJ2-3	TRBV5-1	TRBD1	TGCGCCAGCAGCTCGGACAGGACAGTAGATACGCAGTATTTT	CASSSDRTVDTQYF
few	TRBJ2-1	TRBV4-3	-	TGCGCCAGCAGCCAATTTGTCTACAATGAGCAGTTCTTC	CASSQFVYNEQFF
few	TRBJ2-5	TRBV5-1	-	TGCGCCAGCAGCTACGACGGAGAGACCCAGTACTTC	CASSYDGETQYF
many	TRBJ1-2	TRBV27	-	TGTGCCAGCATTCCCTTGGTCTGTGGCTACACCTTC	CASIPLVCGYTF
-	TRBJ2-1	TRBV25-1	TRBD2	TGTGCCAGCAGTAGGTCCCTAGCGGGAGTTAATGAGCAGTTCTTC	CASSRSLAGVNEQFF
-	TRBJ1-1	TRBV12-3/TRBV12-4	TRBD1	TGTGCCAGCAAGTGGGGTTCAGGGGGCACTGAAGCTTTCTTT	CASKWGSGGTEAFF
-	TRBJ2-3	TRBV11-2	-	TGTGCCAGCAGCTTAGTACCTAGCAACTCGGCTACGCAGTATTTT	CASSLVPSNSATQYF
many	TRBJ2-2	TRBV6-4	-	TGTGCCAGCTTCCAGGGCTCCGGGGAGCTGTTTTTT	CASFQGSGELFF
few	TRBJ1-2	TRBV5-6	TRBD1	TGTGCCAGCACCCGGGACAGGGGGACCATCTATGGCTACACCTTC	CASTRDRGTIYGYTF